A single sample is the source of the 8 T cell receptor beta chains below, sequenced in a study of blood T cell repertoires in COVID-19. The protocol was immunoSEQ multiplex PCR, while the TCRdb copy is restricted to in-frame clones and leaves out a portion. This table has some 140,000 clones, 84% appearing once. Sequencing was performed on PBMCs or T cells enriched from blood (not recorded which). These TCRs come from a man between 35 and 55 years old with acute COVID-19.

CDR3: CASSTPGTDYGYTF. The CDR3 DNA sequence: TGCGCCAGCAGCACCCCCGGGACAGACTATGGCTACACCTTC. The V call is TRBV5-1, the J call TRBJ1-2; 7 bases fit TRBD1. V shed 4 bases and J 3 bases; nucleotides not matched to a gene: 6. This CDR3 region has 14 residues. Germline loops: CDR1 SGHRS, CDR2 YFSETQ.

The gene calls are TRBV12-5 and TRBJ1-4; no clear D. The CDR3 is 20 residues long. V lost 2 bases and J lost 0, with 22 bases in between. Per germline, CDR1 LGHNT and CDR2 FRNRAP. CDR3 DNA: TGTGCTAGTGGTTTGTGCTCGGATCGGGTCCAGACTGCAACTAATGAAAAACTGTTTTTT. Its protein product is CASGLCSDRVQTATNEKLFF.

In DNA, the CDR3 is TGTGCCAGCAGTGACTGGGGGCTTAACACCGGGGAGCTGTTTTTT. This translates into CASSDWGLNTGELFF. This chain connects TRBV2 to TRBJ2-2, with D possibly being TRBD1 (6 bases). Deletions cut 3 bases from V and 2 bases from J, with 10 bases between. The CDR3 extends over 15 amino acids. Germline lookup yields CDR1 SNHLY and CDR2 FYNNEI.

CDR3 nucleotide sequence: TGCGCCAGCAGCTGGGACAGCCCTACAACTAATGAAAAACTGTTTTTT. Translating gives CASSWDSPTTNEKLFF. This sequence joins TRBV5-1 and TRBJ1-4; 7 bases fit TRBD1. This CDR3 is 16 amino acids long. Germline-derived CDR1 and CDR2 are SGHRS and YFSETQ. V shed 3 bases and J 0 bases; nucleotides not matched to a gene: 5.

The genes are TRBV5-8 and TRBJ1-5, with TRBD1 as a possible D gene (5 bases). The CDR3 runs 18 residues. The germline gives CDR1 SGHTS, CDR2 YDEGEE. The V gene lost 0 bases and the J gene lost 1 base, with 17 bases spanning the gap. This chain's CDR3 is CASSLAGQGGRSNQPQHF. The CDR3 DNA reads TGTGCCAGCAGCTTGGCCGGCCAGGGAGGGAGAAGCAATCAGCCCCAGCATTTT.

This chain uses TRBV6-5 with TRBJ2-4; D is unresolved. The CDR3 totals 10 residues. The V gene's germline CDR1 is MNHEY and CDR2 SVGAGI. The V gene lost 7 bases and the J gene lost 8 bases, with 6 bases spanning the gap. The CDR3: CASISYIQYF. Written as DNA, the CDR3 is TGTGCCAGCATCTCTTACATTCAGTACTTC.

CDR3 amino acids: CASSFSPGTSGTTQYF. CDR3 coding DNA: TGTGCCAGCAGCTTCTCCCCCGGGACTAGCGGTACAACGCAGTACTTC. The genes are TRBV11-2 and TRBJ2-7; 11 nucleotides line up with TRBD2. The CDR3 contains 16 residues. CDR1 is SGHAT and CDR2 is FQNNGV in the germline V gene. V was clipped by 3 bases and J by 9 bases; unmatched bases: 13. The variable domain in full, with the rest retrieved from reference TRBV11-2 and TRBJ2-7, is EAGVAQSPRYKIIEKRQSVAFWCNPISGHATLYWYQQILGQGPKLLIQFQNNGVVDDSQLPKDRFSAERLKGVDSTLKIQPAKLEDSAVYLCASSFSPGTSGTTQYFGPGTRLTVT.

The chain links TRBV5-6 to TRBJ2-5; 12 bases fit TRBD2. Germline CDR1 is SGHDT and CDR2 is YYEEEE. V shed 3 bases and J 3 bases; nucleotides not matched to a gene: 3. This CDR3 is built from 15 residues. The CDR3 is CASSSSGGAEETQYF. DNA for the CDR3: TGTGCCAGCAGCTCTAGCGGGGGGGCAGAAGAGACCCAGTACTTC. Complete variable domain (other parts from reference TRBV5-6 and TRBJ2-5): DAGVTQSPTHLIKTRGQQVTLRCSPKSGHDTVSWYQQALGQGPQFIFQYYEEEERQRGNFPDRFSGHQFPNYSSELNVNALLLGDSALYLCASSSSGGAEETQYFGPGTRLLVL.